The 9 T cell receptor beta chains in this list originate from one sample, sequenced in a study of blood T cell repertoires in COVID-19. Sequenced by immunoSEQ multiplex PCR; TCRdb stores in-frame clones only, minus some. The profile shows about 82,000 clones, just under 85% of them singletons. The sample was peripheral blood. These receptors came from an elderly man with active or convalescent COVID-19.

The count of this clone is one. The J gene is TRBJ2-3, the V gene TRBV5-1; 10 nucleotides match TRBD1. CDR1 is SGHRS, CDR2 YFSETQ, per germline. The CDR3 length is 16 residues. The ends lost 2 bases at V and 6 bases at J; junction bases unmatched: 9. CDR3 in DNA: TGCGCCAGCAGCTTAAGAGACAGGGGGCCGGGTGATACGCAGTATTTT. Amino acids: CASSLRDRGPGDTQYF.

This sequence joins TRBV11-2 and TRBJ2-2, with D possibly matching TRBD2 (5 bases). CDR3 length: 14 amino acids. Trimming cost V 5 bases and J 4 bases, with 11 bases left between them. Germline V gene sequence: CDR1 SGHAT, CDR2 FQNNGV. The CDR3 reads CASSEGRSTGELFF. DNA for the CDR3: TGTGCCAGCAGCGAAGGGAGATCCACCGGGGAGCTGTTTTTT.

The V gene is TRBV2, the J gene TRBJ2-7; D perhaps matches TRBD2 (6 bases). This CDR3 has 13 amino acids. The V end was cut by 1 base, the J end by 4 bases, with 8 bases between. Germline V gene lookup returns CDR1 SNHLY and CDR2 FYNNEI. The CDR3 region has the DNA TGTGCCAGCAGTGAAGTACGGGGGTACGAGCAGTACGTC. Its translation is CASSEVRGYEQYV.

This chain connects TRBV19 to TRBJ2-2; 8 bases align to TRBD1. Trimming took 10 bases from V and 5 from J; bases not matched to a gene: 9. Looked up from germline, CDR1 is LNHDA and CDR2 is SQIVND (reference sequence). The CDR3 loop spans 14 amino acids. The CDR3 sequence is CATCGQGGTGELFF. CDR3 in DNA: TGTGCCACGTGTGGACAGGGAGGAACCGGGGAGCTGTTTTTT.

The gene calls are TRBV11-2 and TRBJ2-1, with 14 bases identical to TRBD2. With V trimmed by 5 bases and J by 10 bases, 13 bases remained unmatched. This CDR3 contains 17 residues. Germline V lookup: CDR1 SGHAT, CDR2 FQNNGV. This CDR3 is CASSQRRTSGRWREQFF. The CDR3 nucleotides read TGTGCCAGCAGCCAGAGAAGGACTAGCGGGAGGTGGAGGGAGCAGTTCTTC. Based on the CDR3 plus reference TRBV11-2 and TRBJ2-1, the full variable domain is EAGVAQSPRYKIIEKRQSVAFWCNPISGHATLYWYQQILGQGPKLLIQFQNNGVVDDSQLPKDRFSAERLKGVDSTLKIQPAKLEDSAVYLCASSQRRTSGRWREQFFGPGTRLTVL.

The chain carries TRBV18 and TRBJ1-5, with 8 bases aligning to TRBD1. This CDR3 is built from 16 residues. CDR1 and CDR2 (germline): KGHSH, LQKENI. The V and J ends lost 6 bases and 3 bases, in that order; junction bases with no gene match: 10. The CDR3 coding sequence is TGTGCCAGCTCCTCCGGGACAGGAGGTGACAATCAGCCCCAGCATTTT. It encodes CASSSGTGGDNQPQHF. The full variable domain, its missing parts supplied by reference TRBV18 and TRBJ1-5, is NAGVMQNPRHLVRRRGQEARLRCSPMKGHSHVYWYRQLPEEGLKFMVYLQKENIIDESGMPKERFSAEFPKEGPSILRIQQVVRGDSAAYFCASSSGTGGDNQPQHFGDGTRLSIL.

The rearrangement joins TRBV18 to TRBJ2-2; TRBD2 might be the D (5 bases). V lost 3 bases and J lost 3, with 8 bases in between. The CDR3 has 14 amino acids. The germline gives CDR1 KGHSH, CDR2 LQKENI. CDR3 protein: CASSPLADTGELFF. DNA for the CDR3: TGTGCCAGCTCACCTCTAGCAGACACCGGGGAGCTGTTTTTT.

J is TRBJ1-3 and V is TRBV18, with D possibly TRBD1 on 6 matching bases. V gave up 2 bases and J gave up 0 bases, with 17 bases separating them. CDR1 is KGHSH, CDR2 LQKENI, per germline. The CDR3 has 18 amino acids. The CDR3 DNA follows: TGTGCCAGCTCACCAAATTGGGCCAGGGGAAGCTCTGGAAACACCATATATTTT. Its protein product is CASSPNWARGSSGNTIYF.

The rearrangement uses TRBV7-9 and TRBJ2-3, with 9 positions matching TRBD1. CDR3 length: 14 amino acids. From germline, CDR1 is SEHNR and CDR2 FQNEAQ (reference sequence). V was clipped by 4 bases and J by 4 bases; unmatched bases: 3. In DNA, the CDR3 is TGTGCCAGCAGCTACAGACAGGGGGCAGATACGCAGTATTTT. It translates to CASSYRQGADTQYF.